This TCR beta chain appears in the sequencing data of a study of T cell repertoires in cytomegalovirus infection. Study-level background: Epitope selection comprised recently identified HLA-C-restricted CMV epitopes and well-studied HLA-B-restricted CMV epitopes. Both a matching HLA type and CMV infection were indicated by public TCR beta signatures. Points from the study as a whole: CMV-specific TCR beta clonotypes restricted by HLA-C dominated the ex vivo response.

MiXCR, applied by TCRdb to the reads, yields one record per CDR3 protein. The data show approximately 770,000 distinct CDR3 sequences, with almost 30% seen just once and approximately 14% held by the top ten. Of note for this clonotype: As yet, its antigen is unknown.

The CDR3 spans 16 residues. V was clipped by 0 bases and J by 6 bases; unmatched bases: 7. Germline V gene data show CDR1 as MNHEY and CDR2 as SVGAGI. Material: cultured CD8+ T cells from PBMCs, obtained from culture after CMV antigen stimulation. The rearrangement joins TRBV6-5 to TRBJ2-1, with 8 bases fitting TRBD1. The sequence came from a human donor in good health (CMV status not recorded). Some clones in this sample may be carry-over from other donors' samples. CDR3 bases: TGTGCCAGCAGTTACTCTCCGGACAGGGCTTCCAATGAGCAGTTCTTC. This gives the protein CASSYSPDRASNEQFF.